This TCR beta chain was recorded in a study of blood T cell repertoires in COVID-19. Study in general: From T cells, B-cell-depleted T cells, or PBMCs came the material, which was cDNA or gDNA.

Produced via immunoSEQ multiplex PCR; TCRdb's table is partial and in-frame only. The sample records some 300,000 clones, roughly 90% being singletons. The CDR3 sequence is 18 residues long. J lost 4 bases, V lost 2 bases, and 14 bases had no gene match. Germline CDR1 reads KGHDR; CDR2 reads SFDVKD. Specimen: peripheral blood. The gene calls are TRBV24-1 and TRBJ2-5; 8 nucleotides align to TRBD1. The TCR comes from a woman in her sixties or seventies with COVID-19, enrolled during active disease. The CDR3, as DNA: TGTGCCACCAGTGATTCCCGGGGAGCAGGGGGCTTAGGAGAGACCCAGTACTTC. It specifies CATSDSRGAGGLGETQYF.